This TCR beta chain was sequenced in a study of blood T cell repertoires in COVID-19. The assay was immunoSEQ multiplex PCR, and TCRdb's table has in-frame clones only and misses some. The sample has about 250,000 clones; approximately 85% are singletons. This clone was detected a few times. V lost 3 bases and J 5 bases, leaving 11 bases between the germline ends. Per germline, CDR1 SGHRS and CDR2 YFSETQ. The CDR3 contains 13 residues. The TCR was taken from a man between 45 and 60 years old with COVID-19, enrolled during active disease. The gene calls are TRBV5-1 and TRBJ1-1, with D possibly TRBD1 on 6 matching bases. The material sequenced was peripheral blood. The CDR3 DNA reads as TGCGCCAGCAGCTGGGACACCAAAACTGAAGCTTTCTTT. Translation: CASSWDTKTEAFF.